These T cell receptor beta chains were read from a single sample in a study of cytomegalovirus exposure and HLA in healthy donors. Clones were sequenced by immunoSEQ multiplex PCR, and TCRdb holds only the in-frame ones, with some missing. The sample shows roughly 140,000 clones, approximately 83% of them seen only once. Input material: PBMCs. These TCRs come from a male donor in good health and CMV-seronegative. The conserved cysteine and the conserved F or W are not part of the CDR3 here.

TRBV27	TRBJ2-3	ASSLRDRSTDTQY
TRBV7-9	TRBJ1-2	ASSPGVNYGYT
TRBV5-1	TRBJ2-5	ASSFRTSGMETQY
TRBV7-9	TRBJ1-5	ASSVGQGDNQPQH
TRBV18	TRBJ1-1	ASSPGTAGVITEAF
TRBV7-9	TRBJ2-3	ASSLSQGSDTQY
TRBV6-5	TRBJ1-2	ASSYSDRLNGYT
TRBV15	NA	ATSRDGSSYEQY
TRBV7-3	TRBJ2-5	ASSSLAGAGLETQY
TRBV7-8	TRBJ2-1	ASSLANGLAGGLNNEQF
TRBV11-1	TRBJ2-7	ASSPDRVRGQY
TRBV5-6	TRBJ2-6	ASSFPGRGSGANVLT
TRBV27	TRBJ2-1	ASSWQGASYNEQF
TRBV6-1	NA	ASSEHGDSFYEQY
TRBV4-3	TRBJ2-7	ASSQGDRFISEQY
TRBV6-4	TRBJ2-3	ASSDSTAEPTDTQY
TRBV14	TRBJ2-7	ASSPFRLAGLDEQY
TRBV27	TRBJ2-3	ASISGSRADTQY
TRBV28	TRBJ2-2	ASIWGGSQNTGELF
TRBV6-9	TRBJ1-5	ASSWRWRGNQPQH
TRBV4-1	TRBJ2-7	ASSRAGAGGSYEQY
TRBV19	TRBJ1-5	ASSLGRVGNQPQH
TRBV4-3	TRBJ2-1	ASSQSGLAASYNEQF
TRBV10-1	TRBJ1-3	ASSEEAGVCGGNTIY
TRBV10-3	TRBJ2-7	AISGGQGAKYEQY
TRBV11-1	TRBJ2-7	ASAGGALNYEQY
TRBV28	TRBJ2-7	ASSSGSLDEQY
TRBV10-3	TRBJ2-2	AISREGGTGELF
TRBV5-8	TRBJ2-5	ASSAGTSGSEETQY
TRBV7-2	TRBJ1-2	ASSLARDSYGYT
TRBV2	TRBJ1-2	ASNLQGSVGYT
TRBV7-9	TRBJ2-1	ASSLPGALRGRNEQF
TRBV27	TRBJ2-1	ASSLEQYGYNEQF
TRBV30	TRBJ2-1	AWSVRVRGGRDYNEQF
TRBV27	TRBJ2-7	ASSRQAISSYEQY
TRBV7-9	TRBJ2-1	ASSSDRGLNEQF
TRBV30	TRBJ1-1	AWSFRGNTEAF
TRBV7-9	TRBJ2-5	ASSSWTSGQETQY
TRBV4-3	TRBJ2-7	ASSRIEPRAYEQY
TRBV7-6	TRBJ2-5	ASSLERQETQY
TRBV30	TRBJ2-2	AWSPGAGELF
TRBV19	TRBJ1-1	ASSITGTGHTEAF
TRBV6-5	TRBJ2-7	ASSSTREGSYEQY
TRBV9	TRBJ2-1	ASSSSGLAGRDEQF
TRBV18	TRBJ2-7	ASSRAQREGQQSYEQY
TRBV27	TRBJ2-3	ASSLSGLAGNTDTQY
TRBV30	TRBJ1-1	ASSGTGGLNTEAF
TRBV11-1	NA	ASSPPGVSYEQY
TRBV6-1	TRBJ2-1	ASSALGGSYNEQF
TRBV9	TRBJ2-7	ASSSETSGRYEQY
TRBV10-2	TRBJ1-2	ASSETGQGRGYT
TRBV4-2	TRBJ2-1	ASSQGLAGFNEQF
TRBV4-3	TRBJ1-3	ASSQVVPGSGNTIY
TRBV9	TRBJ2-7	ASSPPNRAYEQY
TRBV5-5	TRBJ1-5	ASSFGMSRINQPQH